The 16 T cell receptor beta chains listed next were all sequenced from one sample in a study of blood T cells in healthy people across ages. Together with a sample-barcoded 5' primer, a J-beta primer mix was included in a second PCR lasting about 6 to 12 cycles. TCRdb re-derived calls from the 5' RACE reads in MiXCR, one entry per CDR3 protein. Of over 1.5 million distinct CDR3 sequences listed, about 50% are singletons. Material for sequencing was blood. These receptors all come from a woman aged 40 to 55 in good health.

This rearrangement joins TRBV20-1 to TRBJ2-1, with unresolved D. The better agreement between TRBJ2-7 and the DNA end casts doubt on the J call. Germline CDR1 is DFQATT and CDR2 is SNEGSKA (reference sequence). The CDR3 consists of 13 residues. CDR3 region: CSARDGLHNEQYF. CDR3 bases: TGCAGTGCTAGAGATGGGCTCCACAATGAGCAGTACTTC.

Here the CDR3 reads CASSSGLNFPENTEAFF. For the CDR3, the DNA is TGTGCCAGCAGTTCGGGCTTAAATTTCCCTGAGAACACTGAAGCTTTCTTT. V usage is TRBV12-3 or TRBV12-4 and J usage is TRBJ1-1; no firm D call. V was cut by 4 bases and J by 1 base, with 19 bases left in between. The CDR3 is 17 residues long.

The genes are TRBV24-1 and TRBJ2-1, with 8 bases that match TRBD2. With 4 bases clipped from V and 12 bases from J, the junction kept 7 bases outside the gene matches. Per germline, CDR1 KGHDR and CDR2 SFDVKD. CDR3 length equals 13 residues. The CDR3 coding sequence is TGTGCCACCAGTGACAAAGGACTAGCCTTGCAGTTCTTC. It encodes CATSDKGLALQFF.

CDR3 loop: CSAKVLRETQYF. The DNA of the CDR3 is TGCAGTGCCAAGGTTCTACGAGAGACCCAGTACTTC. This sequence joins TRBV20-1 and TRBJ2-5; no definite D call. Germline V lookup: CDR1 DFQATT, CDR2 SNEGSKA (reference sequence). This CDR3 spans 12 amino acids. With 6 bases removed from V and 4 bases from J, the gap between germline ends came to 12 bases.

The rearrangement joins TRBV29-1 to TRBJ1-1; D remains ambiguous. There are 12 residues in the CDR3. V shed 7 bases and J shed 2 bases, with 11 bases lying between them. Germline assignment: CDR1 SQVTM and CDR2 ANQGSEA. This CDR3 is CSAEAGNTEAFF. The DNA of the CDR3 is TGCAGCGCCGAAGCGGGTAACACTGAAGCTTTCTTT.

J is TRBJ2-7 and V is TRBV15, with 8 nucleotides matching TRBD2. The CDR3 length is 14 residues. V shed 4 bases and J 3 bases; nucleotides not matched to a gene: 5. CDR1 is LNHNV and CDR2 is YYDKDF in the germline V gene (reference sequence). CDR3 protein: CATSNSGAFYEQYF. In DNA form, the CDR3 reads TGTGCCACCAGCAATAGCGGGGCCTTCTACGAGCAGTACTTC.

In nucleotides, the CDR3 is TGTGCCAGCAGCTTGCGGCCTGGAGAGTATGAGCAGTTCTTC. This sequence encodes CASSLRPGEYEQFF. The chain uses TRBV7-2 and TRBJ2-1; no clear D. Per the germline V gene, CDR1 is SGHTA and CDR2 is FQGNSA. V was cut by 3 bases and J by 8 bases, with 14 bases left in between. The CDR3 is 14 residues long.

This clonotype was seen a handful of times. The gene calls are TRBV9 and TRBJ2-1; the match to TRBD2 covers 8 bases. Germline assignment: CDR1 SGDLS and CDR2 YYNGEE. This CDR3 is 15 amino acids long. The junction had 5 bases not matched to a gene; V was cut back by 0 bases and J by 6 bases. The DNA of the CDR3 is TGTGCCAGCAGCGTAGTGCCCGCGGGGGGCAATGAGCAGTTCTTC. Residues: CASSVVPAGGNEQFF.

This clonotype was found a few times. This sequence joins TRBV28 and TRBJ2-5; weak D call: TRBD2 (6 bases). Deletions cut 7 bases from V and 5 bases from J, with 14 bases between. Germline V gives CDR1 MDHEN, CDR2 SYDVKM. CDR3 size: 13 residues. CDR3 coding DNA: TGTGCCAGCACCCCCGGAGGGCTGGAGACCCAGTACTTC. Protein sequence: CASTPGGLETQYF.

This clonotype was counted a few times. CDR3 in DNA: TGCGCCAGCAGCCAATTTTTAGGGACTAGCGGGGGAGGGACCCAGTACTTC. Encoded protein: CASSQFLGTSGGGTQYF. The chain has TRBV4-3 and TRBJ2-4; 14 positions match TRBD2. The J call is uncertain, as TRBJ2-5 better fits the DNA end. CDR3 size: 17 residues. Germline-derived CDR1 and CDR2 are LGHNA and YSLEER.

The chain employs TRBV18 and TRBJ1-2; 11 nucleotides line up with TRBD1. CDR1 and CDR2 from the germline V gene are KGHSH and LQKENI. CDR3 length: 16 amino acids. V gave up 3 bases and J gave up 5 bases; unmatched junction bases: 8. The CDR3 bases are TGTGCCAGCTCACCTACTCGGACAGGGGGCGCATATGGCTACACCTTC. Its translation: CASSPTRTGGAYGYTF.

This clonotype was seen once. The chain combines TRBV20-1 with TRBJ1-4; TRBD1 is a possible D gene (6 bases). CDR3 size: 15 residues. Germline CDR1 reads DFQATT; CDR2 reads SNEGSKA (reference sequence). The V end lost 6 bases, the J end lost 10 bases, and 24 bases lay between the germline ends. DNA for the CDR3: TGCAGTGCCACCCCTCCGGTTGGGGGGCATGGAAAACTGTTTTTT. Translation: CSATPPVGGHGKLFF.

This clonotype was seen only a few times. V gene TRBV4-3 combines with J gene TRBJ1-5, with D uncertain. Deletions cut 0 bases from V and 1 base from J, with 10 bases between. There are 16 residues in the CDR3. The germline CDR1 and CDR2 sequences are LGHNA and YSLEER. The DNA of the CDR3 is TGCGCCAGCAGCCAAGATCGGAGGGTAAGCAATCAGCCCCAGCATTTT. This codes for CASSQDRRVSNQPQHF.

This rearrangement joins TRBV12-3 or TRBV12-4 to TRBJ2-4; 7 nucleotides match TRBD2. J gave up 1 base and V 4 bases, and 7 bases lay outside the gene matches. CDR3 size: 16 residues. This CDR3 is CASSSSGEGAKNIQYF. The CDR3 DNA is TGTGCCAGCAGTTCCTCGGGGGAGGGGGCCAAAAACATTCAGTACTTC.

The V gene is TRBV9, the J gene TRBJ2-3, with TRBD1 matching over 9 bases. The CDR3 sequence is 15 residues long. Germline CDR1 reads SGDLS; CDR2 reads YYNGEE. V trimming: 3 bases; J trimming: 4 bases; junction bases outside the gene matches: 6. The CDR3 is CASSGPGTGPDTQYF. Here the CDR3 DNA reads TGTGCCAGCAGCGGGCCCGGGACAGGGCCAGATACGCAGTATTTT.

This chain links TRBV10-3 with TRBJ2-2, with D perhaps being TRBD1 or TRBD2 (6 bases each). The CDR3 length is 13 residues. Germline assignment: CDR1 ENHRY and CDR2 SYGVKD. The V end was cut by 11 bases, the J end by 9 bases, with 19 bases between. CDR3 nucleotide sequence: TGTGCCCTAAGGGGGGAAGAAGGTTGGGAGCTGTTTTTT. Residues: CALRGEEGWELFF.